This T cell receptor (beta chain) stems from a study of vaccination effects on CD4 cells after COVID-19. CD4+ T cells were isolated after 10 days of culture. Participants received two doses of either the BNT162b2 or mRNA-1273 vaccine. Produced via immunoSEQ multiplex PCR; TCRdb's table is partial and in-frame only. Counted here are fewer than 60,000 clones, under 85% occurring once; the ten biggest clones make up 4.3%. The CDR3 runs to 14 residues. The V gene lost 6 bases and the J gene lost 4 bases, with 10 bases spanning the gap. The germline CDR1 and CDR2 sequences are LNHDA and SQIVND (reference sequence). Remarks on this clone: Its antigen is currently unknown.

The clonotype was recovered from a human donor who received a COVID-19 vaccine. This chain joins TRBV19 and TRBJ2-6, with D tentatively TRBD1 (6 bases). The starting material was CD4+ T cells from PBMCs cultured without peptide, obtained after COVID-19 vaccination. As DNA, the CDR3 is TGTGCCAGTAGCACAGGGTCCGGGGCCAACGTCCTGACTTTC. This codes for CASSTGSGANVLTF.